The clone carrying this TCR beta chain was observed at least ten times. For donors with ophthalmopathy, the disease showed moderate-to-severe activity, reached CAS ≥3 and NOSPECS ≥4, and had lasted under 3 months. These data originate in a study of Graves' ophthalmopathy and Graves' hyperthyroidism. The CDR3 runs 11 residues. From germline, CDR1 is DFQATT and CDR2 SNEGSKA (reference sequence). Trimming pared 7 bases from V and 7 bases from J, leaving 11 bases between. Amplified TCR beta CDR3 regions were obtained using RNA transcripts as template. An initial RT-PCR round employing HTBI primers preceded a second-round multiplex PCR. One entry per CDR3 protein results from TCRdb running MiXCR on the multiplex PCR reads. The sample records 740,000 or so distinct CDR3 sequences, roughly two fifths being singletons.

The sample comprised peripheral blood. The TCR originated in an adult man with Graves' ophthalmopathy. This chain uses TRBV20-1 with TRBJ1-5; unclear D gene. This chain's CDR3 is CSGEGDQPQHF. The CDR3 region has the DNA TGCAGTGGGGAGGGCGACCAGCCCCAGCATTTT.